This TCR beta chain was captured in a study of cytomegalovirus exposure and HLA in healthy donors. The study, taken as a whole, reports: Subsequent analysis revealed that first-cohort TCR clusters tended to co-occur in the 110 or so validation repertoires.

Of note for this clone: Its antigen is not identified.

Sequenced by immunoSEQ multiplex PCR; TCRdb stores in-frame clones only, minus some. The repertoire holds hundreds of thousands of clones, with 90% as singletons. V was pared by 3 bases and J by 1 base, with 6 bases of the junction left unmatched. The CDR3 extends over 15 amino acids. Germline-derived CDR1 and CDR2 are SGDLS and YYNGEE. The chain carries TRBV9 and TRBJ1-2, with 7 bases lining up with TRBD1. Specimen: PBMCs. This TCR was recovered from a woman aged 30 to 39 in good health and CMV-seronegative. The chain's CDR3 is CASSDGTANNYGYTF. The CDR3 nucleotides read TGTGCCAGCAGCGACGGGACAGCAAATAACTATGGCTACACCTTC.